This record covers a single T cell receptor beta chain. The sample is drawn from a study of control samples from healthy donors and cancer patients. Some clones are missing from TCRdb's copy, which holds only in-frame ones; the method was immunoSEQ multiplex PCR. The profile shows about 75,000 clones, roughly 82% of them singletons. The CDR3 loop spans 15 amino acids. V lost 2 bases, J lost 0 bases, and 9 bases lay in between. Germline lookup yields CDR1 MNHNS and CDR2 SASEGT. The genes are TRBV6-1 and TRBJ2-3; the D gene is possibly TRBD2 (5 bases). The receptor's source is a man aged 45-65 years in good health. The specimen sequenced was blood. CDR3 DNA: TGTGCCAGCAGTGAACAGCGGTATAGCACAGATACGCAGTATTTT. Translated, it gives CASSEQRYSTDTQYF.